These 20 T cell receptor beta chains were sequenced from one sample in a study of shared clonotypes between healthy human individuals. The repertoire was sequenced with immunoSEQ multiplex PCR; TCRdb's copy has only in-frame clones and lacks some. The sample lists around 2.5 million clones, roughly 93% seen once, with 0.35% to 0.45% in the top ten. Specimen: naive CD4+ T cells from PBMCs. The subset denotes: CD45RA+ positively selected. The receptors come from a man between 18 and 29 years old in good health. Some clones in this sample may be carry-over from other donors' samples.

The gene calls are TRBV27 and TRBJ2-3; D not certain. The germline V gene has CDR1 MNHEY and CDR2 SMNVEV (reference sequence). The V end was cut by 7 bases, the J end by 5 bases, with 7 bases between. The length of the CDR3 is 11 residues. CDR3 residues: CASIRQDTQYF. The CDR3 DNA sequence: TGTGCCAGCATAAGACAAGATACGCAGTATTTT.

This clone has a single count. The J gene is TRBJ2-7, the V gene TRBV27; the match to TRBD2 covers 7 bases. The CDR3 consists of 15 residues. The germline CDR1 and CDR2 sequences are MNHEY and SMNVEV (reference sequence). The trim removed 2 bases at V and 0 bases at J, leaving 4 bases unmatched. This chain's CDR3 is CASSLVSGASYEQYF. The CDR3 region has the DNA TGTGCCAGCAGTTTAGTCAGCGGGGCCTCCTACGAGCAGTACTTC.

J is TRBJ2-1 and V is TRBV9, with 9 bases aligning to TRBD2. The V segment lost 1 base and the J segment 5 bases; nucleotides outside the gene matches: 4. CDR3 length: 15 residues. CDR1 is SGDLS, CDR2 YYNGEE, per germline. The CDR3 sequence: CASSVTSGRNNEQFF. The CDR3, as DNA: TGTGCCAGCAGCGTAACTAGCGGGCGAAACAATGAGCAGTTCTTC.

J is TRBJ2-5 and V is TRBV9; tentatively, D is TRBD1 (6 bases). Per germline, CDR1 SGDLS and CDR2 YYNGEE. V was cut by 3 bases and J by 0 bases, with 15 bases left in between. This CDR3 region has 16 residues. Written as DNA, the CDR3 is TGTGCCAGCAGCGCGGAGCGACAGGCGTACCAAGAGACCCAGTACTTC. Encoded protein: CASSAERQAYQETQYF. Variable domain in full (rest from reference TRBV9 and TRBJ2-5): DSGVTQTPKHLITATGQRVTLRCSPRSGDLSVYWYQQSLDQGLQFLIQYYNGEERAKGNILERFSAQQFPDLHSELNLSSLELGDSALYFCASSAERQAYQETQYFGPGTRLLVL.

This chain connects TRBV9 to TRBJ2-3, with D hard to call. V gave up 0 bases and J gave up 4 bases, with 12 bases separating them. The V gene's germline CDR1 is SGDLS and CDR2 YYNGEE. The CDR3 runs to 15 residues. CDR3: CASSVGIGSPDTQYF. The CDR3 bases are TGTGCCAGCAGCGTAGGAATCGGCAGTCCAGATACGCAGTATTTT.

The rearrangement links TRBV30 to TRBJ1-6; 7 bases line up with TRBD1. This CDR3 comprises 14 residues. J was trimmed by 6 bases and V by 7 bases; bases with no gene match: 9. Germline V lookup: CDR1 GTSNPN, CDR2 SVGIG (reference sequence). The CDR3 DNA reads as TGTGCCTCGAACCGGGACAGACCTAATTCACCCCTCCACTTT. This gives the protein CASNRDRPNSPLHF.

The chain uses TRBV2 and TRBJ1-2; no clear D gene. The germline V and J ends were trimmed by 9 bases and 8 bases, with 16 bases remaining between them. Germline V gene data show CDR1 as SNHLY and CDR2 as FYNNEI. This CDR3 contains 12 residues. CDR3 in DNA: TGTGCCAGTTCTGATAATGCCGAGGGCTACACCTTC. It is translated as CASSDNAEGYTF.

The CDR3 reads CASRGTGGSQPQHF. The CDR3 DNA reads as TGTGCCAGCAGGGGGACAGGGGGAAGTCAGCCCCAGCATTTT. The chain couples TRBV28 to TRBJ1-5; TRBD1 aligns across 11 bases. The V and J ends lost 6 bases and 6 bases, in that order; junction bases with no gene match: 4. This CDR3 has 14 residues. The V gene's germline CDR1 is MDHEN and CDR2 SYDVKM.

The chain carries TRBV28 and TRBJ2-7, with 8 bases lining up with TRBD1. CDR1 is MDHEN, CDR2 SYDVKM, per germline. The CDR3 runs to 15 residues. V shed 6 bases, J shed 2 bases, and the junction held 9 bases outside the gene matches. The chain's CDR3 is CASSLGQGFTYEQYF. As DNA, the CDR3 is TGTGCCAGCAGCCTCGGACAGGGATTTACCTACGAGCAGTACTTC.

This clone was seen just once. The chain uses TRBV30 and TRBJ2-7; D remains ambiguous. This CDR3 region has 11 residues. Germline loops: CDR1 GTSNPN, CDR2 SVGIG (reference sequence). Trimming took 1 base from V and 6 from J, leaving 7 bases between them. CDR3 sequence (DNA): TGTGCCTGGAGTGGGCTGGGCGAGCAGTACTTC. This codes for CAWSGLGEQYF.

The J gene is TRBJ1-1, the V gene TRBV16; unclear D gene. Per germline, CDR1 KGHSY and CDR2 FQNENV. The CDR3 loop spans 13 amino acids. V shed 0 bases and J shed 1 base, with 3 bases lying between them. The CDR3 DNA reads TGTGCCAGCAGCCAATCAAGGAACACTGAAGCTTTCTTT. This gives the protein CASSQSRNTEAFF.

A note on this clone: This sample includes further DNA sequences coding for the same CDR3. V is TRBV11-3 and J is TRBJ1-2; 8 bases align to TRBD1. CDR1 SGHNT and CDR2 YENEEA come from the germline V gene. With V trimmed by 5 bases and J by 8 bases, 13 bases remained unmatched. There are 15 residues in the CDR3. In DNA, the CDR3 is TGTGCCAGCAGCACCCGGGGACAGGAAGCTTCGGGCTACACCTTC. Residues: CASSTRGQEASGYTF.

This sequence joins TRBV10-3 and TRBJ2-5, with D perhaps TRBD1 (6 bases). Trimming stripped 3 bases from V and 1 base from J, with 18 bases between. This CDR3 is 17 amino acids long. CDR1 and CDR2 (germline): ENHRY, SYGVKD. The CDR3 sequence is CAISEGGLGTRQETQYF. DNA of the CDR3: TGTGCCATCAGTGAAGGGGGATTGGGGACACGCCAAGAGACCCAGTACTTC.

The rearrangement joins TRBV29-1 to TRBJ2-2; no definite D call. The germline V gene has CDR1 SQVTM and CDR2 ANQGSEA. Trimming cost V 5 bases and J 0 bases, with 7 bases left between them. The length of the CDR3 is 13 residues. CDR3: CSVSEANTGELFF. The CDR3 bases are TGCAGCGTTTCGGAAGCGAACACCGGGGAGCTGTTTTTT.

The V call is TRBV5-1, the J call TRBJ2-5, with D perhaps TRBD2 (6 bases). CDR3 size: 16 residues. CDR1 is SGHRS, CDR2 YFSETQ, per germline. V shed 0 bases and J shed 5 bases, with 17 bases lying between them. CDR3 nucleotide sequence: TGCGCCAGCAGCTTGGTTGCGGGGCCGCTATTTGAGACCCAGTACTTC. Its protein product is CASSLVAGPLFETQYF.

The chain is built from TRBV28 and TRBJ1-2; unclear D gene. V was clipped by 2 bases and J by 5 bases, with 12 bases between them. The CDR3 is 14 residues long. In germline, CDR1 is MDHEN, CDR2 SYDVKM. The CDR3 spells CASSLGQEPYGYTF. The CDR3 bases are TGTGCCAGCAGTTTAGGGCAGGAGCCATATGGCTACACCTTC.

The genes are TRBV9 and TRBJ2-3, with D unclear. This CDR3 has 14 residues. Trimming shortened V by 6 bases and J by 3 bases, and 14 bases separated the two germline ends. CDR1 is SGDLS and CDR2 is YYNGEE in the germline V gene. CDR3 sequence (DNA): TGTGCCAGCAATCCCTCCGGAGTAACAGATACGCAGTATTTT. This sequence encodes CASNPSGVTDTQYF.

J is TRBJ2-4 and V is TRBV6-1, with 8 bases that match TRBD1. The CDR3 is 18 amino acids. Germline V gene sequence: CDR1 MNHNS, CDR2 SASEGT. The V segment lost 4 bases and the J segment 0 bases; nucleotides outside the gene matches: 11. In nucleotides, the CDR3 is TGTGCCAGCAGTGGCCTGACAGGGGCCCCGATAGCCAAAAACATTCAGTACTTC. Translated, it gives CASSGLTGAPIAKNIQYF.

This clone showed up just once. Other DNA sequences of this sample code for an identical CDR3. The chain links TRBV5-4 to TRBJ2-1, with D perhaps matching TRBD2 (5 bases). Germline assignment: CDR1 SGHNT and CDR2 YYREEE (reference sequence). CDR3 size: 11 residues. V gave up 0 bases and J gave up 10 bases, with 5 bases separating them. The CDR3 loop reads CASSLGREQFF. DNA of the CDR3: TGTGCCAGCAGCTTGGGGAGGGAGCAGTTCTTC.

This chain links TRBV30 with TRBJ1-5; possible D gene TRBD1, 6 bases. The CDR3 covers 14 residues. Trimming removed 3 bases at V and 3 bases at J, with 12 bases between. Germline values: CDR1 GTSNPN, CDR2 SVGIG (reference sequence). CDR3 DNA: TGTGCCTGGAGCCGCCGGGACAACAATCAGCCCCAGCATTTT. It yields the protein CAWSRRDNNQPQHF.